The present T cell receptor beta chain was sequenced within a study of shared T cell receptors in the human thymus. Assay used: immunoSEQ multiplex PCR; TCRdb lists only in-frame clones, some missing. The sample has some 760,000 clones; 75% to 90% are singletons. This same sample was also taken into another study, of human thymus T cells. That report notes: Healthy Finnish infants undergoing corrective surgery for congenital heart defects provided the donor material. From resections taken during corrective heart surgery, the thymus tissue was obtained.

The specimen sequenced was thymocytes. The receptor's source is a girl under three years old with a congenital heart defect.

CDR3 protein: CASSTLPSASSGHLSYEQYF. CDR3 sequence (DNA): TGTGCCAGCAGCACGCTCCCTTCCGCTTCCTCGGGACACCTCTCCTACGAGCAGTACTTC. V and J are TRBV4-2 and TRBJ2-7; TRBD1 might be the D (6 bases). The CDR3 is 20 amino acids. CDR1 LGHNA and CDR2 YNFKEQ come from the germline V gene. Trimming cost V 5 bases and J 0 bases, with 29 bases left between them.